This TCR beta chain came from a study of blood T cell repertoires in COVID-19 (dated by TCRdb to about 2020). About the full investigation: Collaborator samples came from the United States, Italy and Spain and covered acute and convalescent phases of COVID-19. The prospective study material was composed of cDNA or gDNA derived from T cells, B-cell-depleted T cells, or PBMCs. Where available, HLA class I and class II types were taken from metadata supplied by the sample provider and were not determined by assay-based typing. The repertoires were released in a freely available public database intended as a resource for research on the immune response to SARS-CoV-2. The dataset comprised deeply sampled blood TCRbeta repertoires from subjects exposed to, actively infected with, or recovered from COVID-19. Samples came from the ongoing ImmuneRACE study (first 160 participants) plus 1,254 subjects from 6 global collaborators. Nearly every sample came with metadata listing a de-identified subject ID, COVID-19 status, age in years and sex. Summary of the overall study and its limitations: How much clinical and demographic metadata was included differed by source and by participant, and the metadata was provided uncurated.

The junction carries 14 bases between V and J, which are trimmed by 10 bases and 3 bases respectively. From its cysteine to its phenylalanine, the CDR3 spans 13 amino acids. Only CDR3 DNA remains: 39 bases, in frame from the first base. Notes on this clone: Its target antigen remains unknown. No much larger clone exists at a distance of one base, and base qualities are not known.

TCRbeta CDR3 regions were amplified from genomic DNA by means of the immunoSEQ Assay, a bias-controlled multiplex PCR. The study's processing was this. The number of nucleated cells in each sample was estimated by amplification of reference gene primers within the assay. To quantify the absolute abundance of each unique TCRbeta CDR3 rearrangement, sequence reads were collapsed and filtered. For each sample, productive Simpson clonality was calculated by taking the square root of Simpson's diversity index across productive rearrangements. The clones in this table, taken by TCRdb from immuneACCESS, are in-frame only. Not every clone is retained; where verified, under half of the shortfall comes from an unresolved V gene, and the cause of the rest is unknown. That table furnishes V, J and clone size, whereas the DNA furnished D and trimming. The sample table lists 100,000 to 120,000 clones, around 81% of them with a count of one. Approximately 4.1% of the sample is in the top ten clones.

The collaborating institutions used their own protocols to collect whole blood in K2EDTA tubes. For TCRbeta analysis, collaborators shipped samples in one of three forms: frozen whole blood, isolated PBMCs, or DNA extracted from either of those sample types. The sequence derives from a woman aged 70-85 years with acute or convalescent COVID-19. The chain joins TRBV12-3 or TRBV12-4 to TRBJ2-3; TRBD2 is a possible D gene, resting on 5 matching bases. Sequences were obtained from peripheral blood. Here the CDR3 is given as CAIGVRPTDTQYF. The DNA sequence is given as TGTGCCATCGGGGTGCGGCCAACAGATACGCAGTATTTT.